This paragraph covers one T cell receptor beta chain sequence. Its antigen is currently unknown. This specimen belongs to a study of molecular identifiers for immune sequencing clone quantification. General study results and limits: The study found clones above 20 RNA copies held over 98% of effector molecules and under 1% in naive cells.

TCRdb reanalysed the PCR reads using MiXCR and keeps one entry per CDR3 protein. This sample carries about half a million distinct CDR3 sequences, roughly 23% of them seen once, and the ten largest clones take about 0.78%. Naive CD8 T cells were FACS-sorted by CD8+CD4-CCR7+CD45RA+ markers. This clonotype was obtained from a human donor in good health. Some libraries in this study had Jurkat cell RNA spiked in. The source material was naive CD8+ T cells from blood, with Jurkat cell RNA spiked in. The subset: FACS-sorted CD8+CD4-CCR7+CD45RA+ naive T cells.

The CDR3 spells CASSFVAGDHYGYTF. The DNA of the CDR3 is TGTGCCAGCAGTTTTGTGGCAGGGGATCACTATGGCTACACCTTC. The chain uses TRBV27 and TRBJ1-2; D possibly corresponds to TRBD1 (6 bases). CDR1 is MNHEY and CDR2 is SMNVEV in the germline V gene (reference sequence). The CDR3 contains 15 residues. V lost 3 bases and J 3 bases, leaving 14 bases between the germline ends.